The rows below give T cell receptor beta chains drawn from one sample of a study of cytomegalovirus exposure and HLA in healthy donors. The method was immunoSEQ multiplex PCR; TCRdb's version includes in-frame clones alone and lacks a portion of them. This listing includes tens of thousands of clones. Sequencing used PBMCs. These receptors were collected from a man between 18 and 35 years old in good health and CMV-seropositive. CDR3s include the opening cysteine and the closing phenylalanine or tryptophan. Fields, in order: V gene, J gene, D gene, CDR3 protein, CDR3 DNA. D genes are given only for firm matches.

TRBV19	TRBJ2-1	TRBD1	CASAVGQAYNEQFF	TGTGCCAGTGCAGTGGGACAGGCATACAATGAGCAGTTCTTC
TRBV13	TRBJ2-7	.	CASSLGQVVGEQYF	TGTGCCAGCAGCTTAGGACAGGTCGTAGGCGAGCAGTACTTC
TRBV18	TRBJ1-1	TRBD1	CASSSLPGQDTEAFF	TGTGCCAGCTCATCTTTACCGGGACAGGACACTGAAGCTTTCTTT
TRBV5-1	TRBJ2-7	TRBD1	CASSDGRTGVSEQYF	TGCGCCAGCAGCGATGGCCGGACAGGGGTCTCGGAGCAGTACTTC
TRBV6-6	TRBJ1-2	.	CASSSTGTDGYGYTF	TGTGCCAGCAGTTCCACCGGGACTGATGGGTATGGCTACACCTTC
TRBV10-1	TRBJ2-7	.	CASSASADSYEQYF	TGCGCCAGCAGTGCTAGCGCCGACTCCTACGAGCAGTACTTC
TRBV6-4	TRBJ2-3	TRBD2	CASSEGTSSDTQYF	TGTGCCAGCAGTGAAGGGACTAGCTCAGATACGCAGTATTTT
TRBV5-1	TRBJ2-5	.	CASSLRSGANQETQYF	TGCGCCAGCAGCTTGAGATCAGGTGCGAACCAAGAGACCCAGTACTTC
TRBV6-4	TRBJ2-2	.	CASSEGATTGELFF	TGTGCCAGCAGTGAAGGGGCGACCACCGGGGAGCTGTTTTTT
TRBV6-5	TRBJ2-7	TRBD1	CASSFGTGNEQYF	TGTGCCAGCAGTTTTGGGACAGGTAACGAGCAGTACTTC
TRBV2	TRBJ1-1	.	CASLLTGPTEAFF	TGTGCCAGCCTCCTCACAGGGCCCACTGAAGCTTTCTTT
TRBV4-1	TRBJ2-5	TRBD1	CASSDRGLGETQYF	TGCGCCAGCAGCGACAGGGGTTTAGGAGAGACCCAGTACTTC
TRBV12-5	TRBJ2-7	.	CASGLAVVGGPYEQYF	TGTGCTAGTGGTTTGGCGGTAGTCGGGGGGCCCTACGAGCAGTACTTC
TRBV4-1	TRBJ2-7	.	CASSQYGGMGVDEQYF	TGCGCCAGCAGCCAGTATGGGGGGATGGGGGTGGACGAGCAGTACTTC
TRBV5-6	TRBJ2-1	TRBD2	CASSPGLAGGVEQFF	TGTGCCAGCAGCCCGGGACTAGCGGGAGGGGTAGAGCAGTTCTTC
TRBV7-9	TRBJ2-7	.	CASSAPGLPYEQYF	TGTGCCAGCAGCGCCCCGGGACTCCCCTACGAGCAGTACTTC
TRBV2	TRBJ1-1	.	CASSEWEDTEAFF	TGTGCCAGCAGTGAGTGGGAGGACACTGAAGCTTTCTTT
TRBV7-3	TRBJ2-2	TRBD1	CASSLRGQGVLFF	TGTGCCAGCAGCTTAAGGGGACAGGGAGTGCTGTTTTTT
TRBV6-1	TRBJ2-5	.	CASSEVGRQETQYF	TGTGCCAGCAGTGAAGTAGGCAGGCAAGAGACCCAGTACTTC
TRBV10-1	TRBJ1-1	.	CASSEPGTEAFF	TGCGCCAGCAGTGAGCCGGGGACTGAAGCTTTCTTT
TRBV4-2	TRBJ2-1	TRBD2	CASSPRASGTGSYNEQFF	TGTGCCAGCAGCCCGCGTGCCAGCGGGACCGGCTCCTACAATGAGCAGTTCTTC
TRBV28	TRBJ1-1	TRBD1	CASSSPGQGASEAFF	TGTGCCAGCAGTTCTCCGGGACAGGGGGCGTCTGAAGCTTTCTTT
TRBV9	TRBJ2-7	.	CASSVDSPSYEQYF	TGTGCCAGCAGCGTTGACAGCCCCAGCTACGAGCAGTACTTC
TRBV27	TRBJ1-3	TRBD1	CASSAGTGFSSGNTIYF	TGTGCCAGCAGCGCCGGGACAGGGTTTAGCTCTGGAAACACCATATATTTT